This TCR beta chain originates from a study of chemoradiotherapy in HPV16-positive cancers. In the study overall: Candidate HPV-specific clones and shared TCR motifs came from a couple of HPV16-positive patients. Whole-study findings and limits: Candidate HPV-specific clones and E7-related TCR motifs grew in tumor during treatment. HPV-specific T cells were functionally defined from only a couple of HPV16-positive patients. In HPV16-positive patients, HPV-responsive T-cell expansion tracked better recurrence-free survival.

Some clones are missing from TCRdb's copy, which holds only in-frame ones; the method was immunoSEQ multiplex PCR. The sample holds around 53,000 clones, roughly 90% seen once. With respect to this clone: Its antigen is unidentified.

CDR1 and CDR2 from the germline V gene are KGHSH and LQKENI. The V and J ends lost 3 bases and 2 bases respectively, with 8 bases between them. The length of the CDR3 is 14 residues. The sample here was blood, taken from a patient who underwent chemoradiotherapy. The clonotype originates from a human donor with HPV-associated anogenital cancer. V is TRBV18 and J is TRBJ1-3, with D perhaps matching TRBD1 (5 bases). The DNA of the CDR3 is TGTGCCAGCTCACCGCAGGGTCCTGGAAACACCATATATTTT. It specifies CASSPQGPGNTIYF.